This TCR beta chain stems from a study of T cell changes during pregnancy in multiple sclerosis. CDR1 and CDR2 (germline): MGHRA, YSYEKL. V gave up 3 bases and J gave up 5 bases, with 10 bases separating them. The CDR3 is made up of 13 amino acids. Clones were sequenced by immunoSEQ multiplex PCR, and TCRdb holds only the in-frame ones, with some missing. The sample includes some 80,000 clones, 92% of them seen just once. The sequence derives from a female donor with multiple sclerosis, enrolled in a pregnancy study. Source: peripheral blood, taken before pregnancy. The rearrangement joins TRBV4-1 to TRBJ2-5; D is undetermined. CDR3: CASSHPTSETQYF. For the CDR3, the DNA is TGCGCCAGCAGCCACCCGACTTCCGAGACCCAGTACTTC.